This T cell receptor beta chain was captured by sequencing in a study of shared clonotypes between healthy human individuals. TCRdb keeps only in-frame clones here, not all; method: immunoSEQ multiplex PCR. The top ten clones hold 1.1% of a sample with roughly 2 million clones, about 95% of them seen once. Terminally differentiated effector memory CD45RA+ cells were excluded from the naive CD8 cells, which were CD45RO-negative and positively selected for CCR7. Sequencing was performed on naive CD8+ T cells sorted from blood. The source is a man aged 18 to 35 in good health.

Here the CDR3 reads CATSRSPPESELHSNQPQHF. DNA for the CDR3: TGTGCCACCAGCAGATCCCCCCCAGAGTCAGAGCTACATAGCAATCAGCCCCAGCATTTT. This chain joins TRBV15 and TRBJ1-5; D gene uncertain. The germline V gene encodes CDR1 LNHNV and CDR2 YYDKDF (reference sequence). The CDR3 extends over 20 amino acids. V lost 2 bases, J lost 0 bases, and 23 bases lay in between.